The rows below give T cell receptor beta chains drawn from one sample of a study of T cell responses to AZD1222 COVID-19 vaccine. Produced via immunoSEQ multiplex PCR; TCRdb's table is partial and in-frame only. This table holds roughly 150,000 clones, around 89% found once. The specimen was peripheral blood, collected on day 0 of AZD1222 vaccination. The receptors derive from an adult in good health. CDR3s include the opening cysteine and the closing phenylalanine or tryptophan.

j_call v_call cdr3_aa
TRBJ2-2 TRBV4-1 CASSQTGAWGAGELFF
TRBJ2-3 TRBV7-9 CASSLDSSTDTQYF
TRBJ2-7 TRBV9 CASSVGPGTSEQYF
TRBJ1-2 TRBV27 CASSLRGNGYTF
TRBJ2-4 TRBV2 CASSTGGRAKNIQYF
TRBJ2-1 TRBV5-4 CASSSWTGGEQFF
TRBJ1-2 TRBV4-1 CASSQVFTYGYTF
TRBJ2-1 TRBV19 CASSMGGSVFYNEQFF
TRBJ1-1 TRBV2 CASTRQGRDTEAFF
TRBJ1-1 TRBV9 CASSPVDRGTEAFF
TRBJ1-2 TRBV19 CASSFRDRVGYTF
TRBJ1-3 TRBV19 CASSLRSPTSSGNTIYF
TRBJ1-2 TRBV19 CASTPGGSQGNYGYTF
TRBJ2-1 TRBV11-2 CASSLVGDYNEQFF
TRBJ2-1 TRBV15 CATSIRTSANNEQFF
TRBJ1-1 TRBV27 CASSLVVRGGLTRNTEAFF
TRBJ1-5 TRBV19 CASSILTGGNQPQHF
TRBJ2-7 TRBV11-2 CASSFLAGKAYEQYF
TRBJ1-3 TRBV7-6 CASSFGGQSRVGNTIYF
TRBJ2-7 TRBV30 CAWAGGMTYEQYF
TRBJ2-7 TRBV15 CATKSGSGAYEQYF
TRBJ1-5 TRBV7-8 CASSPGLRVRQPQHF
TRBJ2-7 TRBV11-2 CASSFVGGGYEQYF
TRBJ2-1 TRBV11-2 CASKSGTGVYNEQFF
TRBJ2-7 TRBV19 CASSIGRYAEQYF
TRBJ2-7 TRBV18 CASSLLHRDPEQYF
TRBJ2-3 TRBV13 CASSLAPARSTDTQYF
TRBJ1-4 TRBV21-1 CASSPSGDEKLFF
TRBJ2-7 TRBV19 CASKDAGGDYEQYF
TRBJ2-1 TRBV13 CASSDEAGRSYNEQFF
TRBJ1-1 TRBV29-1 CSVVGGKNTEAFF
TRBJ1-2 TRBV28 CASSLGTGENYGYTF
TRBJ2-6 TRBV29-1 CSVTPGQGLSGANVLTF
TRBJ2-1 TRBV18 CASSPFGGAYNEQFF
TRBJ2-5 TRBV5-6 CASSYDREYGETQYF
TRBJ1-3 TRBV5-1 CASSLAASSGNTIYF
TRBJ2-5 TRBV7-6 CASSRGAGAQETQYF
TRBJ1-1 TRBV12-3/TRBV12-4 CASSRTLNTEAFF
TRBJ2-1 TRBV28 CASSLSGRGINEQFF
TRBJ2-3 TRBV19 CASSIQTSGMKDTQYF
TRBJ1-5 TRBV7-8 CASSLARRGPGQPQHF
TRBJ1-2 TRBV25-1 CASSENMDWNYGYTF